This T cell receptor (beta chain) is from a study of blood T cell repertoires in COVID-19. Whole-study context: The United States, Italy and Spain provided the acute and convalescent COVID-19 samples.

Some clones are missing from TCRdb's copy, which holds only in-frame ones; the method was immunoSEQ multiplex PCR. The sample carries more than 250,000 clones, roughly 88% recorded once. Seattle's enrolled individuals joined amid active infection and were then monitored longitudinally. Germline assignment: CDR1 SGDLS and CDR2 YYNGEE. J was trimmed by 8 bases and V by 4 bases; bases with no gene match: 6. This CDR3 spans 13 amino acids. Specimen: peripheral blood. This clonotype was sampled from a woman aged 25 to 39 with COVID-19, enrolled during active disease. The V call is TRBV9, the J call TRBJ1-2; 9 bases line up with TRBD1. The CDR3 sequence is CASSPGTGLGYTF. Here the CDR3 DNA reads TGTGCCAGCAGCCCTGGGACAGGGCTAGGCTACACCTTC.